The T cell receptor beta chain described here comes from a study of a mutant IDH1 vaccine in newly diagnosed glioma. Here immunoSEQ multiplex PCR was the method, and the copy in TCRdb shows in-frame clones only, minus some. The sample shows roughly 51,000 clones, approximately 79% of them seen only once. Per the germline V gene, CDR1 is SGHRS and CDR2 is YFSETQ. V lost 4 bases to trimming and J lost 12 bases; unmatched junction nucleotides: 3. The CDR3 extends over 11 amino acids. The time point here: week 35, safety follow-up. Doses of 300 ug of mutant IDH1 20-mer peptide were given with topical imiquimod. New WHO grade 3 or 4 IDH1-mutant, ATRX-lost astrocytomas were present in all donors. About this clone: The antigen is undetermined.

The material was PBMCs, obtained from a glioma patient whose treatment included an IDH1 peptide vaccine. The clonotype originates from a man aged 40-49 years with glioma. This chain uses TRBV5-1 with TRBJ2-1; 8 nucleotides line up with TRBD1. The CDR3 DNA reads as TGCGCCAGCAGCACCGGGACAGGGCAGTTCTTC. This gives the protein CASSTGTGQFF.